This TCR beta chain was recorded in a study of shared clonotypes between healthy human individuals. Assay used: immunoSEQ multiplex PCR; TCRdb lists only in-frame clones, some missing. Of about half a million clones listed, roughly three quarters are singletons. CDR1 MDHEN and CDR2 SYDVKM come from the germline V gene. The CDR3 runs to 12 residues. Trimming cost V 2 bases and J 1 base, with 2 bases left between them. Sequenced: PBMCs. The TCR was taken from a woman aged 40 to 50 in good health. Some clones in this sample may be carry-over from other donors' samples. This chain uses TRBV28 with TRBJ1-1; D remains ambiguous. The CDR3 nucleotides read TGTGCCAGCAGTTTAGCGAACACTGAAGCTTTCTTT. Translated: CASSLANTEAFF.